A single TCR beta chain is shown here with its context. Its antigen is undetermined. The record originates from a study of CD8+ T cells in alopecia areata. Across the study: Tofacitinib was given for 6 to 18 months, then stopped for 6 months.

Study-level findings and limits: Normal scalp had lower clonality than lesional scalp, with alopecia totalis/universalis lesions showing this most strongly. Administration of tofacitinib significantly diminished scalp clonality and expanded CD8+ clones within the top 100.

The treatment: oral pan-JAK inhibitor, 5-10 mg twice daily. Researchers picked out CD4+ and CD8+ T cells from PBMCs by sorting. V was cut by 6 bases and J by 2 bases, with 16 bases left in between. Germline V gene lookup returns CDR1 SQVTM and CDR2 ANQGSEA. The CDR3 contains 14 residues. Sequencing relied on a cDNA template that was reverse transcribed from extracted RNA. TCRdb keeps only in-frame clones here, not all; method: immunoSEQ multiplex PCR. The table records 150,000 to 200,000 clones, over 55% of them present only once. V is TRBV29-1 and J is TRBJ1-1; tentative D call: TRBD1 (5 bases). The material was CD4+ T cells sorted from blood, obtained at week 24, from a patient treated with tofacitinib. This clonotype was obtained from a human donor with alopecia areata. The CDR3 DNA sequence: TGCAGCGTGCGGACCGGGACGACCAACACTGAAGCTTTCTTT. The encoded protein is CSVRTGTTNTEAFF.